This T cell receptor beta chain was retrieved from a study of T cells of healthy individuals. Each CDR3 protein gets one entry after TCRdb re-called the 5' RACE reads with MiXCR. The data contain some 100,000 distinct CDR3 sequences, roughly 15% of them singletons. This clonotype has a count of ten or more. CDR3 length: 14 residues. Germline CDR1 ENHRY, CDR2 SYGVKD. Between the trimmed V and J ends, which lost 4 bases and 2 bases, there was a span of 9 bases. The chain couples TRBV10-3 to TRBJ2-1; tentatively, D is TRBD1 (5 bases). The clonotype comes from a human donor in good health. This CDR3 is CAISAGQAYNEQFF. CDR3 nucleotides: TGTGCCATCAGTGCAGGACAAGCCTACAATGAGCAGTTCTTC.